The 2 T cell receptor beta chains below were found in one sample sequenced in a study of T cell responses to AZD1222 COVID-19 vaccine. Some clones are missing from TCRdb's copy, which holds only in-frame ones; the method was immunoSEQ multiplex PCR. The sample has roughly 120,000 clones, about 81% seen once. This sample comprised peripheral blood, obtained on day 0 of AZD1222 vaccination. The receptor source for this set is an adult in good health.

The chain recombines TRBV12-3 or TRBV12-4 with TRBJ1-1; D call uncertain. The CDR3 has 13 amino acids. V was trimmed by 3 bases and J by 2 bases, leaving 7 bases between them. The CDR3 DNA is TGTGCCAGCAGTTTTCATGAAAACACTGAAGCTTTCTTT. It codes for CASSFHENTEAFF.

V usage is TRBV27 and J usage is TRBJ1-2; D not resolved. The germline V gene has CDR1 MNHEY and CDR2 SMNVEV (reference sequence). There are 22 residues in the CDR3. V lost 8 bases, J lost 4 bases, and 41 bases lay in between. DNA for the CDR3: TGTGCCAGCCTGGGCCCGGAACTCGGCCCTTACGTCGGCCATCAAAGGCTCTATGGCTACACCTTC. As protein: CASLGPELGPYVGHQRLYGYTF.